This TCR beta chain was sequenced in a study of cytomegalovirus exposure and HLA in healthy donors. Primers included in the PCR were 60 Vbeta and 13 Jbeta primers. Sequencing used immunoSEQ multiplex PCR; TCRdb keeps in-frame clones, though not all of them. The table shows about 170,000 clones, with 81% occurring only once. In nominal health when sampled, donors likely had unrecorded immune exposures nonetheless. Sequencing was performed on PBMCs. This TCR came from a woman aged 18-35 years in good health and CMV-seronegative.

CDR3 sequence: CASSLDAGAGNTIYF. The CDR3 DNA is TGCGCCAGCAGCCTTGACGCAGGGGCTGGAAACACCATATATTTT. V usage is TRBV5-1 and J usage is TRBJ1-3, with TRBD1 as a possible D gene (6 bases). CDR3 length: 15 amino acids. The germline gives CDR1 SGHRS, CDR2 YFSETQ. Trimming pared 4 bases from V and 2 bases from J, leaving 13 bases between.